The 21 T cell receptor beta chains below come from one sample, sequenced in a study of blood T cell repertoires in COVID-19. The method was immunoSEQ multiplex PCR; TCRdb's version includes in-frame clones alone and lacks a portion of them. Of some 250,000 clones listed, under 85% are singletons. Sequenced material: peripheral blood. The receptors come from a man in his thirties or forties who had recovered from COVID-19.

The chain couples TRBV2 to TRBJ2-1; D gene uncertain. The germline gives CDR1 SNHLY, CDR2 FYNNEI. V was clipped by 4 bases and J by 2 bases, with 6 bases between them. CDR3 length equals 13 residues. Here the CDR3 reads CASSARPYNEQFF. The CDR3 region has the DNA TGTGCCAGCAGTGCGCGCCCCTACAATGAGCAGTTCTTC.

The chain uses TRBV10-1 and TRBJ2-7, with 8 bases fitting TRBD1. Germline V gene lookup returns CDR1 WNHNN and CDR2 SYGVQD (reference sequence). The V and J ends lost 6 bases and 3 bases, in that order; junction bases with no gene match: 7. The CDR3 is 14 amino acids. The CDR3 bases are TGCGCCAGCAGGATTTCGGACAGGGTCTACGAGCAGTACGTC. It is translated as CASRISDRVYEQYV.

The table lists this clone with a count of one. The V and J genes are TRBV13 and TRBJ2-7, with a weak D call TRBD2 (7 bases). Looked up from germline, CDR1 is PRHDT and CDR2 is FYEKMQ (reference sequence). Trimming left V 6 bases short and J 7 bases short, with 22 bases between. The CDR3 consists of 15 residues. The DNA for the CDR3 is TGTGCCAGCAGGCATCGGGGGGCAAAGTCTCGGGAGCAGTACTTC. Its translation: CASRHRGAKSREQYF. Drawing the rest from reference TRBV13 and TRBJ2-7, the complete variable domain is AAGVIQSPRHLIKEKRETATLKCYPIPRHDTVYWYQQGPGQDPQFLISFYEKMQSDKGSIPDRFSAQQFSDYHSELNMSSLELGDSALYFCASRHRGAKSREQYFGPGTRLTVT.

This chain uses TRBV9 with TRBJ1-2; 8 bases map to TRBD1. The CDR3 sequence is 15 residues long. V gave up 0 bases and J gave up 7 bases; unmatched junction bases: 8. Per the germline V gene, CDR1 is SGDLS and CDR2 is YYNGEE. CDR3 protein: CASSVGAQGAFGYTF. In nucleotides, the CDR3 is TGTGCCAGCAGCGTAGGAGCTCAGGGGGCTTTTGGCTACACCTTC.

The V call is TRBV19, the J call TRBJ1-1; a weak D match, TRBD1 (5 bases). The CDR3 length is 15 residues. In germline, CDR1 is LNHDA, CDR2 SQIVND (reference sequence). V lost 5 bases to trimming and J lost 1 base, with 14 bases between them. CDR3 DNA sequence: TGTGCCAGTAGTTCCGACAGACATCAGAACACTGAAGCTTTCTTT. It yields the protein CASSSDRHQNTEAFF. Variable domain in full (rest from reference TRBV19 and TRBJ1-1): DGGITQSPKYLFRKEGQNVTLSCEQNLNHDAMYWYRQDPGQGLRLIYYSQIVNDFQKGDIAEGYSVSREKKESFPLTVTSAQKNPTAFYLCASSSDRHQNTEAFFGQGTRLTVV.

Only a few counts were recorded for this clone. The CDR3 DNA sequence: TGTGCCAGCAGCCAAGATATCGCTAGCGCGAGGGGCGGGGAGCTGTTTTTT. Translation gives CASSQDIASARGGELFF. The J gene is TRBJ2-2, the V gene TRBV4-2, with a weak D call TRBD2 (6 bases). Germline V gene data show CDR1 as LGHNA and CDR2 as YNFKEQ. This CDR3 spans 17 amino acids. Trimming shortened V by 0 bases and J by 7 bases, and 18 bases separated the two germline ends.

This clone appeared a few times. This sequence joins TRBV10-3 and TRBJ2-5; the match to TRBD1 covers 7 bases. Germline V gives CDR1 ENHRY, CDR2 SYGVKD. The CDR3 covers 18 residues. V shed 11 bases and J 2 bases; nucleotides not matched to a gene: 23. The CDR3 bases are TGTGCCGCCCAACCCGGGACAGCGGTGAGGGGGCATCAAGAGACCCAGTACTTC. It yields the protein CAAQPGTAVRGHQETQYF.

This chain joins TRBV27 and TRBJ2-6, with a possible D match to TRBD1 (5 bases). V lost 6 bases and J lost 2, with 11 bases in between. CDR1 and CDR2 from the germline V gene are MNHEY and SMNVEV (reference sequence). The CDR3 spans 15 residues. The CDR3 bases are TGTGCCAGCAGCATGCAGGGTACTGGGGCCAACGTCCTGACTTTC. Its translation: CASSMQGTGANVLTF.

The rearrangement joins TRBV6-4 to TRBJ1-6; 7 bases are shared with TRBD1. Germline CDR1 is MRHNA and CDR2 is SNTAGT. V gave up 6 bases and J gave up 6 bases; unmatched junction bases: 8. This CDR3 is built from 15 residues. The CDR3: CASSQGQAFNSPLHF. The CDR3 DNA follows: TGTGCCAGCAGCCAAGGACAGGCGTTTAATTCACCCCTCCACTTT.

This clone showed up just a few times. The chain uses TRBV7-9 and TRBJ1-1; 9 positions agree with TRBD1. The germline V gene has CDR1 SEHNR and CDR2 FQNEAQ (reference sequence). V dropped 5 bases and J dropped 9; count of bases not matched to a gene: 7. The CDR3 extends over 13 amino acids. The CDR3 spells CASSPPGTGQAFF. The CDR3 DNA reads TGTGCCAGCAGCCCACCCGGGACAGGGCAAGCTTTCTTT.

This chain links TRBV5-4 with TRBJ1-1; tentatively, D is TRBD1 (5 bases). The CDR3 consists of 13 residues. The ends were cut back, 6 bases at V and 0 bases at J, with 9 bases in the middle. Germline CDR1 and CDR2: SGHNT and YYREEE (reference sequence). As DNA, the CDR3 is TGTGCCAGCACGCCAGGGCTGAACACTGAAGCTTTCTTT. It yields the protein CASTPGLNTEAFF.

This clone was detected only a few times. The chain uses TRBV15 and TRBJ2-1; 11 nucleotides agree with TRBD2. The CDR3 spans 17 residues. Trimming took 0 bases from V and 4 from J; bases not matched to a gene: 5. Per germline, CDR1 LNHNV and CDR2 YYDKDF (reference sequence). The CDR3 sequence is CATSRDPGTSGYNEQFF. The DNA for the CDR3 is TGTGCCACCAGCAGAGACCCCGGGACTAGCGGTTACAATGAGCAGTTCTTC.

J is TRBJ2-2 and V is TRBV5-1, with TRBD2 identical over 9 bases. This CDR3 comprises 16 residues. V gave up 6 bases and J gave up 6 bases; unmatched junction bases: 12. Germline CDR1 SGHRS, CDR2 YFSETQ. The CDR3 spells CASIGGGAGSAGELFF. The CDR3 DNA is TGCGCCAGCATCGGCGGGGGGGCCGGTAGTGCCGGGGAGCTGTTTTTT.

The rearrangement uses TRBV15 and TRBJ2-5; 8 positions match TRBD2. Germline V gene data show CDR1 as LNHNV and CDR2 as YYDKDF (reference sequence). Trimming removed 0 bases from V and 6 bases from J; junction bases left unmatched: 15. The CDR3 has 18 residues. This CDR3 reads CATSRDWGSGGHAKTQYF. The CDR3 bases are TGTGCCACCAGCAGAGATTGGGGGAGCGGGGGCCATGCCAAGACCCAGTACTTC.

V is TRBV6-6 and J is TRBJ1-6; TRBD1 matches at 8 bases. The CDR3 extends over 16 amino acids. CDR1 and CDR2 from the germline V gene are MNHNY and SVGAGI (reference sequence). The V segment lost 6 bases and the J segment 9 bases; nucleotides outside the gene matches: 13. The CDR3 bases are TGTGCCAGCAGCCCCCCAGAGGCAGGGGGCGGTTCACCCCTCCACTTT. Translation: CASSPPEAGGGSPLHF.

The chain employs TRBV7-2 and TRBJ2-3; the D is unclear. There are 14 residues in the CDR3. Trimming took off 3 bases at V and 6 bases at J, with 13 bases between the two ends. Per germline, CDR1 SGHTA and CDR2 FQGNSA. CDR3 nucleotide sequence: TGTGCCAGCAGCTTCTTCCTCGGTCCGGATACGCAGTATTTT. As protein: CASSFFLGPDTQYF.

The genes are TRBV3-1 (or the pseudogene TRBV3-2) and TRBJ1-6; 8 bases line up with TRBD1. This CDR3 comprises 15 residues. Germline CDR1 is LGHDT and CDR2 is YNNKEL (reference sequence). Germline trimming cut 7 bases from V and 4 bases from J; bases unmatched to any gene: 6. This CDR3 reads CASTNRDRYNSPLHF. CDR3 nucleotides: TGTGCCAGCACCAACCGGGACAGGTATAATTCACCCCTCCACTTT.

The chain uses TRBV3-1 (or the pseudogene TRBV3-2) and TRBJ1-6; no clear D. Germline CDR1 LGHDT, CDR2 YNNKEL (reference sequence). V lost 3 bases, J lost 1 base, and 7 bases lay in between. This CDR3 region has 15 residues. The CDR3 bases are TGTGCCAGCAGCCAGGAGAGGTCCTATAATTCACCCCTCCACTTT. This sequence encodes CASSQERSYNSPLHF.

As DNA, the CDR3 is TGTGCCAGCAGTATGCAGGGGACTGGAAACACCATATATTTT. Protein sequence: CASSMQGTGNTIYF. This chain links TRBV2 with TRBJ1-3, with D perhaps matching TRBD1 (6 bases). V dropped 5 bases and J dropped 2 bases, with 10 bases sitting between them. Germline values: CDR1 SNHLY, CDR2 FYNNEI. CDR3 size: 14 residues.

V and J are TRBV6-5 and TRBJ2-2; perhaps TRBD2 as D (6 bases). Germline V gives CDR1 MNHEY, CDR2 SVGAGI. The CDR3 contains 15 residues. V was clipped by 10 bases and J by 5 bases, with 20 bases between them. The CDR3 sequence is CATHPGDSRTGELFF. In nucleotides, the CDR3 is TGTGCCACACACCCTGGGGACTCGCGAACCGGGGAGCTGTTTTTT.

The chain has TRBV10-1 and TRBJ1-2; TRBD1 aligns across 10 bases. V dropped 1 base and J dropped 4; count of bases not matched to a gene: 15. This CDR3 is 19 amino acids long. The germline CDR1 and CDR2 sequences are WNHNN and SYGVQD (reference sequence). The chain's CDR3 is CASSECLGTDRGFCYGYTF. As DNA, the CDR3 is TGCGCCAGCAGTGAGTGTTTGGGGACGGACAGGGGGTTTTGCTATGGCTACACCTTC.